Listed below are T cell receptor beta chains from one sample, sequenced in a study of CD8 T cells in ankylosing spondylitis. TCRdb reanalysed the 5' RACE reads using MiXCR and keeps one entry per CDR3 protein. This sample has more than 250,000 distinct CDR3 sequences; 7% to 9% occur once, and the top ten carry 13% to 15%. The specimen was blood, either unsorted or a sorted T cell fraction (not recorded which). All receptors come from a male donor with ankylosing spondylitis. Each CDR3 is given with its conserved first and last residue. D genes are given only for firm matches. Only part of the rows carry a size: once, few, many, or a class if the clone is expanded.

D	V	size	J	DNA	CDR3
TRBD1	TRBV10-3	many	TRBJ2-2	TGTGCCATCAGTGAGTCGAGACAGGGTGACACCGGGGAGCTGTTTTTT	CAISESRQGDTGELFF
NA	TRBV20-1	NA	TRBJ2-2	TGCAGTGCTAGAGGTTGGAGCGGACGGGACACCGGGGAGCTGTTTTTT	CSARGWSGRDTGELFF
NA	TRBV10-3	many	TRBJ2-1	TGTGCCATCAGTGAGCCTTGGGGGAATGAGCAGTTCTTC	CAISEPWGNEQFF
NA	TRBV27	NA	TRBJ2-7	TGTGCCAGCACGGTCCGTTTAGGGTACGAGCAGTACTTC	CASTVRLGYEQYF
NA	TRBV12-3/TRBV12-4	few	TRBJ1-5	TGTGCCAGCAGATCGATGAATCAGCCCCAGCATTTT	CASRSMNQPQHF
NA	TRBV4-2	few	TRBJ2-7	TGTGCCAGCAGCCAAGAGGCTAGCGACTCCTACGAGCAGTACTTC	CASSQEASDSYEQYF
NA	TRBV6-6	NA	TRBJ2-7	TGTGCCAGCAACACAGGGTCCTACGAGCAGTACTTC	CASNTGSYEQYF
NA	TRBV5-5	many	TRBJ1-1	TGTGCCAGCAGCTCCTCGAACACTGAAGCTTTCTTT	CASSSSNTEAFF
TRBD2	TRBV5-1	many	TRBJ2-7	TGCGCCAGCGGAGCTGCTAGCGGGAGTTACGACGAGCAGTACTTC	CASGAASGSYDEQYF
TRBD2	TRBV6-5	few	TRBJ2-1	TGTGCCAGCAGTTATGGACTAGCGAGTCACAATGAGCAGTTCTTC	CASSYGLASHNEQFF
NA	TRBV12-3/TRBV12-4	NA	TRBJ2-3	TGTGCCAGCAGTCGGAGGGGGGGGGTGGATACGCAGTATTTT	CASSRRGGVDTQYF
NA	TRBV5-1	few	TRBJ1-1	TGCGCCAGCAGCTCCTCCCATGGGACTGAAGCTTTCTTT	CASSSSHGTEAFF
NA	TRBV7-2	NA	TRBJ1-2	TGTGCCAGCAGCACCCGTGGGATTTCTGGCTACACCTTC	CASSTRGISGYTF
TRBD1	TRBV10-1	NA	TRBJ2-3	TGCGCCAGCAGCAGGGACAGTTCCACAGATACGCAGTATTTT	CASSRDSSTDTQYF
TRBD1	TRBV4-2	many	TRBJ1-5	TGTGCCAGCAGCCAAGATATGGGCAGGGGGAGTCAGCCCCAGCATTTT	CASSQDMGRGSQPQHF
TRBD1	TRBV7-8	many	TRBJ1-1	TGTGCCAGCAGCCAAACAGGGGGCCCGGGGAACACTGAAGCTTTCTTT	CASSQTGGPGNTEAFF
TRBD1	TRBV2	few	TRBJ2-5	TGTGCCAGCAGGGGGACAGGGGGCCAAGAGACCCAGTACTTC	CASRGTGGQETQYF
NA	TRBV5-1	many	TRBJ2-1	TGCGCCAGCAGCCCCGGGGGTTCCTACAATGAGCAGTTCTTC	CASSPGGSYNEQFF
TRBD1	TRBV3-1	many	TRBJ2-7	TGTGCCAGCAGACAGGGGGACGAGCAGTACTTC	CASRQGDEQYF
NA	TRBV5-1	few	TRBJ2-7	TGCGCCAGCAGCTTGGAGCAGGGAACCTACGAGCAGTACTTC	CASSLEQGTYEQYF
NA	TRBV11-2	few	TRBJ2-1	TGTGCCAGCAGCTTAGGAGAGTACAATGAGCAGTTCTTC	CASSLGEYNEQFF
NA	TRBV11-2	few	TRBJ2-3	TGTGCCAGCAGCTTAGAAAGCGGCGGATATCCACCCAGCCCAGATACGCAGTATTTT	CASSLESGGYPPSPDTQYF
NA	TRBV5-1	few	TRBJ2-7	TGCGCCAGCTCCTACGGTTCCTACGAGCAGTACTTC	CASSYGSYEQYF
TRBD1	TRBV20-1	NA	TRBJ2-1	TGCAGTGCTCGTCTAGCCGGGACAGGGGTGGACAATGAGCAGTTCTTC	CSARLAGTGVDNEQFF
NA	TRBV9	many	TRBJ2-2	TGTGCCAGCAGCGTACACCCGGGACTCAACACCGGGGAGCTGTTTTTT	CASSVHPGLNTGELFF
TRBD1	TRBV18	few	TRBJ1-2	TGTGCCAGCTCCATTTCAACAGGGGGCGCCAGGAACTATGGCTACACCTTC	CASSISTGGARNYGYTF
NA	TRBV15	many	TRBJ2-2	TGTGCCACCAGCAGAGATCAGGGCAGAAACACCGGGGAGCTGTTTTTT	CATSRDQGRNTGELFF
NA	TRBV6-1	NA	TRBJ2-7	TGTGCCAGCAGTCGACAGGAGGGCTCCTACGAGCAGTACTTC	CASSRQEGSYEQYF
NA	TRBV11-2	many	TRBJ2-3	TGTGCCAGCAGCTTCTCTAGCACAGATACGCAGTATTTT	CASSFSSTDTQYF
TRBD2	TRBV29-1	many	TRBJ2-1	TGCAGCGTCAGGACTAGCGGGGGCTACAATGAGCAGTTCTTC	CSVRTSGGYNEQFF
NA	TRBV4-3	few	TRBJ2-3	TGCGCCAGCAGCCGAACGAAGGCGGGGAGCACAGATACGCAGTATTTT	CASSRTKAGSTDTQYF
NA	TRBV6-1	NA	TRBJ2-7	TGTGCCAGCAGGACAGCGGCGGGAAACATCTACGAGCAGTACTTC	CASRTAAGNIYEQYF
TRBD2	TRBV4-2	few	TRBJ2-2	TGTGCCACGGGGGGGTCGAACACCGGGGAGCTGTTTTTT	CATGGSNTGELFF
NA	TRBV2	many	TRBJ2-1	TGTGCCAGCAGTGAACTAGGTTATGAGCAGTTCTTC	CASSELGYEQFF
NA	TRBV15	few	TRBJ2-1	TGTGCCACCAGCAGAGATATGACTAGAACCCTTAATGAGCAGTTCTTC	CATSRDMTRTLNEQFF
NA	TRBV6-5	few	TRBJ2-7	TGTGCCAGCAGTTACGGTCGGATCTCCTACGAGCAGTACTTC	CASSYGRISYEQYF
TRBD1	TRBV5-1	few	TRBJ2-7	TGCGCCAGCACCCCCCGACAGGGTGAGCAGTACTTC	CASTPRQGEQYF
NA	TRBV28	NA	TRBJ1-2	TGTGCCAGCAGCTACGGGAACAGCGCTTATGGCTACACCTTC	CASSYGNSAYGYTF
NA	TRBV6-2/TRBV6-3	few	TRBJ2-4	TGTGCCAGCAGCCGCGGACGGCCTGACATTCAGTACTTC	CASSRGRPDIQYF
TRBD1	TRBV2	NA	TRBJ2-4	TGTGCCAGCCGGGACAGAAACATTCAGTACTTC	CASRDRNIQYF
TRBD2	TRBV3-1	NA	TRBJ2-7	TGTGCCAGCAGCTTCGGGGGACTAGCGGCCTCCTACGAGCAGTACTTC	CASSFGGLAASYEQYF
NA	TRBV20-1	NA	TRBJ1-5	TGCAGTGCCCTTCGTGGAAATCAGCCCCAGCATTTT	CSALRGNQPQHF
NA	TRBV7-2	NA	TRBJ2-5	TGTGCCAGCAGCTTACGGCTACTCCGCCGGGAGACCCAGTACTTC	CASSLRLLRRETQYF
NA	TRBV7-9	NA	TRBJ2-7	TGTGCCAGCAGCTCTGGCCTTGGTCCGCACTCCTACGAGCAGTACTTC	CASSSGLGPHSYEQYF
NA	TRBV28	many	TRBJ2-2	TGTGCCAGCAGTCCCCTCAGGGTAGGGGAGCTGTTTTTT	CASSPLRVGELFF
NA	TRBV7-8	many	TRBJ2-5	TGTGCCAGCAGCTTAGGCGCAGGGCTCCAAGAGACCCAGTACTTC	CASSLGAGLQETQYF
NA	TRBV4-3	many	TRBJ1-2	TGCGCCAGCAGCCAAGCAGGGTACGACTACACCTTC	CASSQAGYDYTF
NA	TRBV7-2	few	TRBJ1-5	TGTGCCAGCAGCTTAGATGGCCAGGACTTACAGCCCCAGCATTTT	CASSLDGQDLQPQHF
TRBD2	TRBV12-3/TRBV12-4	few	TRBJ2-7	TGTGCCAGCAGTTTTGTCACGGGGGGGGAGCAGTACTTC	CASSFVTGGEQYF
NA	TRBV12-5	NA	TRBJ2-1	TGTGCTAGTGGTTTGGGGACAAGAAACAATGAGCAGTTCTTC	CASGLGTRNNEQFF
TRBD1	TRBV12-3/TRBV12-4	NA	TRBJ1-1	TGTGCCAGCAGTCTTACTGGACAGGGGACTGAAGCTTTCTTT	CASSLTGQGTEAFF
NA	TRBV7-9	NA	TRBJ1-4	TGTGCCAGCAGCCCTTCAATCACTAATGAAAAACTGTTTTTT	CASSPSITNEKLFF
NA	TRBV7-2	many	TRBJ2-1	TGTGCCAGCAGCTTAAGGCTGAACAATGAGCAGTTCTTC	CASSLRLNNEQFF
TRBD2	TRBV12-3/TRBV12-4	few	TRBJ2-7	TGTGCCAGCAGTTTGGAGTCCTCGGGAGGCTACGAGCAGTACTTC	CASSLESSGGYEQYF
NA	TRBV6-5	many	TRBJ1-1	TGTGCCAGCAGGCCCGGAGGGCGTGAAGCTTTCTTT	CASRPGGREAFF
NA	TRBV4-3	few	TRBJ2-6	TGCGCCAGCAGCCAAGACGAGGACAGATTTGGGGCCAACGTCCTGACTTTC	CASSQDEDRFGANVLTF
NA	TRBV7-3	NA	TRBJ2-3	TGTGCCAGCAGCGGGGGGCAGGTGGGCACAGATACGCAGTATTTT	CASSGGQVGTDTQYF
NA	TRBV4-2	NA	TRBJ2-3	TGTGCCAGCAGCCAAGAGGCGGGACCGGCAGATACGCAGTATTTT	CASSQEAGPADTQYF
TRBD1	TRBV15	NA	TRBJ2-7	TGTGCCACCAGCAGTTTTGGGACAGGGAGCTCCTACGAGCAGTACTTC	CATSSFGTGSSYEQYF